This TCR beta chain was retrieved from a study of blood T cell repertoires in COVID-19. The CDR3 sequence is 14 residues long. Germline V gene data show CDR1 as MDHEN and CDR2 as SYDVKM. Deletions cut 11 bases from V and 0 bases from J, with 16 bases between. The protocol was immunoSEQ multiplex PCR, while the TCRdb copy is restricted to in-frame clones and leaves out a portion. In the table there are under 300,000 clones, roughly 91% of which are singletons. This clonotype originated in a woman in her forties with acute COVID-19. Sequenced input: PBMCs or T cells enriched from blood (not recorded which). The chain carries TRBV28 and TRBJ2-5, with D perhaps matching TRBD2 (6 bases). Written as DNA, the CDR3 is TGTGCCGTCCACCTTGCGGGGAACCAAGAGACCCAGTACTTC. Protein product: CAVHLAGNQETQYF.